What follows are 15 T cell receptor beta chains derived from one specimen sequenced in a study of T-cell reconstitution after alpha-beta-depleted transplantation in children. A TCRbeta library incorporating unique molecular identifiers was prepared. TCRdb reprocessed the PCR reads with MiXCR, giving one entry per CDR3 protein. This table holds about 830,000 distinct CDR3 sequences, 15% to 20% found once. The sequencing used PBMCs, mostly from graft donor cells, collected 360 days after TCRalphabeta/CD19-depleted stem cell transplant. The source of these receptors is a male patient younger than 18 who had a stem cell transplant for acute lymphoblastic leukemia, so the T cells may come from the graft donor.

CDR3 region: CASSPTSGSPTTGNEQFF. The CDR3 DNA sequence: TGTGCCAGCAGCCCGACTAGCGGGAGTCCAACGACGGGCAATGAGCAGTTCTTC. This chain links TRBV4-2 with TRBJ2-1, with 12 bases matching TRBD2. CDR1 is LGHNA, CDR2 YNFKEQ, per germline. CDR3 length: 18 residues. Unmatched junction bases numbered 13, after V lost 4 bases and J lost 6 bases.

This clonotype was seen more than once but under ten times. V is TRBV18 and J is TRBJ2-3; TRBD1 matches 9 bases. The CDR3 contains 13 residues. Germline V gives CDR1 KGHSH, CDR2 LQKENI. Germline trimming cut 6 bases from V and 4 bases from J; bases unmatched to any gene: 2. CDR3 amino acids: CASSGQGADTQYF. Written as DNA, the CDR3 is TGTGCCAGCTCGGGACAGGGTGCAGATACGCAGTATTTT.

The CDR3 sequence: CASSEGWGQVNTGELFF. Here the CDR3 DNA reads TGTGCCAGCAGTGAAGGGTGGGGTCAGGTGAACACCGGGGAGCTGTTTTTT. The J gene is TRBJ2-2, the V gene TRBV25-1; D not certain. The CDR3 loop spans 17 amino acids. The V and J ends lost 2 bases and 1 base respectively, with 14 bases between them. Germline V lookup: CDR1 MGHDK, CDR2 SYGVNS.

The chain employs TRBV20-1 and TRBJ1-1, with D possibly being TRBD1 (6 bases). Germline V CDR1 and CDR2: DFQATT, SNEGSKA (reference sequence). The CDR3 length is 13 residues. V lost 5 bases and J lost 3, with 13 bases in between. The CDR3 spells CSAPIRGDTEAFF. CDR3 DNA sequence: TGCAGTGCTCCTATTAGGGGGGACACTGAAGCTTTCTTT.

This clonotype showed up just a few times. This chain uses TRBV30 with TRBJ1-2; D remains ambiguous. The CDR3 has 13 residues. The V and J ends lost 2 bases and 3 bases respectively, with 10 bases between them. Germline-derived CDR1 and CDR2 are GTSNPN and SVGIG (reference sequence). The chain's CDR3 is CAWSSRADYGYTF. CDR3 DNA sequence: TGTGCCTGGAGTTCTAGGGCCGACTATGGCTACACCTTC.

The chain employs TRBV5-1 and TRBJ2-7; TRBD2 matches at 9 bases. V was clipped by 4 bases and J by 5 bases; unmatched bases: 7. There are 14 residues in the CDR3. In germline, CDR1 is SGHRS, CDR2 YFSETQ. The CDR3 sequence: CASSPWTSEDEQYF. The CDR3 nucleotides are TGCGCCAGCAGCCCATGGACTAGCGAGGACGAGCAGTACTTC. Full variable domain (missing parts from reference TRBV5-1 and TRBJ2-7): KAGVTQTPRYLIKTRGQQVTLSCSPISGHRSVSWYQQTPGQGLQFLFEYFSETQRNKGNFPGRFSGRQFSNSRSEMNVSTLELGDSALYLCASSPWTSEDEQYFGPGTRLTVT.

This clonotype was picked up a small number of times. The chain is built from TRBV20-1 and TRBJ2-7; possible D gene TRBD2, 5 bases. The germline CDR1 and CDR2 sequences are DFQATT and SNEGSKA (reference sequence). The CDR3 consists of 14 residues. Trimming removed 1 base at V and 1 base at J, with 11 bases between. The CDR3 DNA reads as TGCAGTGCTAGAGTCCCCGGGGTATCCTACGAGCAGTACTTC. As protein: CSARVPGVSYEQYF.

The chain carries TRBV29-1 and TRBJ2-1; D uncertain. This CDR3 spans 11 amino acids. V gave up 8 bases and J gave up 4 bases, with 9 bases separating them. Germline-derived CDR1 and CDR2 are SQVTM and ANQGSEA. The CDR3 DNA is TGCAGCTCCCCGATGTACAATGAGCAGTTCTTC. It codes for CSSPMYNEQFF.

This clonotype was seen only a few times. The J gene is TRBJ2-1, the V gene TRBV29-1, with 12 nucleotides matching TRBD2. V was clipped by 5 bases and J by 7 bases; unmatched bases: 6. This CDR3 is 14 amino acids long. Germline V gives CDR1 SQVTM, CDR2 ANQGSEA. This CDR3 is CSVSTSGRLNEQFF. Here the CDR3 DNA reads TGCAGCGTTTCTACTAGCGGGAGGTTAAATGAGCAGTTCTTC.

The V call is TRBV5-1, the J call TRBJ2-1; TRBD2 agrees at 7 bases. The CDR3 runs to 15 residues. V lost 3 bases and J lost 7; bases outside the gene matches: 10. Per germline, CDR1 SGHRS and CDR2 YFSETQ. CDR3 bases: TGCGCCAGCAGCTCGGTAGCCCGGGGAGGGAATGAGCAGTTCTTC. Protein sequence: CASSSVARGGNEQFF.

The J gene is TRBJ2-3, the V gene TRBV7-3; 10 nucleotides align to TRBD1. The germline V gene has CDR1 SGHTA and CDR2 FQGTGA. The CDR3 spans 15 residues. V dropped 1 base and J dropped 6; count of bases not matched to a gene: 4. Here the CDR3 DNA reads TGTGCCAGCAGCTTAATGGGACAGGGGCGGGATACGCAGTATTTT. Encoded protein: CASSLMGQGRDTQYF.

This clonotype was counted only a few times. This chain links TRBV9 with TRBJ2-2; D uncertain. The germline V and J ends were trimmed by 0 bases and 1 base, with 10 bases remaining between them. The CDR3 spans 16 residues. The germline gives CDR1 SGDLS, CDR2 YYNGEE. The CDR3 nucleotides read TGTGCCAGCAGCGTAGACTCGCCTGTGAACACCGGGGAGCTGTTTTTT. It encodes CASSVDSPVNTGELFF. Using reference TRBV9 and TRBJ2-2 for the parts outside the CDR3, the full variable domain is DSGVTQTPKHLITATGQRVTLRCSPRSGDLSVYWYQQSLDQGLQFLIQYYNGEERAKGNILERFSAQQFPDLHSELNLSSLELGDSALYFCASSVDSPVNTGELFFGEGSRLTVL.

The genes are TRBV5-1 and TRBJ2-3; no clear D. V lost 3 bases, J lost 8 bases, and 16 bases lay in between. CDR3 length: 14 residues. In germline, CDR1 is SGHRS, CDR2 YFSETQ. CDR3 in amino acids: CASSSDLSGGTQYF. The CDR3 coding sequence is TGCGCCAGCAGCTCGGACCTCTCTGGTGGTACGCAGTATTTT.

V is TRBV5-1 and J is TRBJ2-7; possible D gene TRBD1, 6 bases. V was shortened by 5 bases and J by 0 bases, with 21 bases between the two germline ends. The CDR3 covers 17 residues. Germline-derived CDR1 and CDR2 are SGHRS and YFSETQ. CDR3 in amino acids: CASRGVGQGMSSYEQYF. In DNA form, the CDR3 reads TGCGCCAGCAGAGGGGTGGGGCAGGGGATGAGCTCCTACGAGCAGTACTTC.

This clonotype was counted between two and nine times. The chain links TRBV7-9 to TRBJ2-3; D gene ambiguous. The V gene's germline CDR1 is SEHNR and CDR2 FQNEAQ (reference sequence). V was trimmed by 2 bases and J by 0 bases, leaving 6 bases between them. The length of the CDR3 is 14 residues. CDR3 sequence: CASSLPTSTDTQYF. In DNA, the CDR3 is TGTGCCAGCAGCTTACCGACAAGCACAGATACGCAGTATTTT.